This TCR beta chain was sequenced during a study of shared clonotypes between healthy human individuals. General observations from the study: Clonotypes shared by all four donors outscored non-shared clonotypes in generation probability.

This clone was seen just once. What it binds is not known. A read error may account for a junction end that differs from germline. Per germline, CDR1 SSHAT and CDR2 FNYEAQ (reference sequence). This CDR3 spans 14 amino acids. Genomic DNA of every subset was divided equally among multiple immunoSEQ plates. In the original workflow: Junction-only sequences without quality scores came from ImmunoSEQ, so filtering differed. TCRdb keeps only in-frame clones here, not all; method: immunoSEQ multiplex PCR. Clonal size and the V and J genes are those of that table, whereas D and trimming came from the DNA. Seen here are some 2.3 million clones, 90% to 95% observed once, and the top ten hold around 0.4%.

J is TRBJ2-1 and V is TRBV7-7; 10 bases are shared with TRBD2. Sequenced sample: naive CD4+ T cells from PBMCs. Subset of the sample: CD45RA+ positively selected. This TCR derives from a man aged 18 to 35 in good health. Some clones in this sample may be carry-over from other donors' samples. The CDR3, as DNA: TGTGCCAGCAGCCTAGCGGGAGAAATCAATGAGCAGTTCTTC. This sequence encodes CASSLAGEINEQFF. Together with reference TRBV7-7 and TRBJ2-1, the CDR3 gives the full variable domain: GAGVSQSPRYKVTKRGQDVTLRCDPISSHATLYWYQQALGQGPEFLTYFNYEAQPDKSGLPSDRFSAERPEGSISTLTIQRTEQRDSAMYRCASSLAGEINEQFFGPGTRLTVL.